This T cell receptor beta chain was documented in a study of blood T cell repertoires in COVID-19. Study context: Samples taken during acute and convalescent COVID-19 were collected in the United States, Italy and Spain. T cells, B-cell-depleted T cells, or PBMCs supplied cDNA or gDNA.

Authors' data handling: Estimation of nucleated cell counts was performed using reference gene primer amplification. Profiled with immunoSEQ multiplex PCR; TCRdb holds only in-frame clones, not every one. That table gives V, J and clone size, and the DNA gave D and trimming. The sample has 200,000 to 250,000 clones; around 80% are singletons. Germline-derived CDR1 and CDR2 are GTSNPN and SVGIG (reference sequence). CDR3 length: 15 amino acids. Trimming took 3 bases from V and 4 from J, leaving 18 bases between them. The source of this sequence is a woman aged 70-85 years with acute or convalescent COVID-19. The genes are TRBV30 and TRBJ2-5; a weak D match, TRBD1 (6 bases). Sequences were obtained from peripheral blood. CDR3 residues: CAWSPPTGLRETQYF. The CDR3 nucleotides are TGTGCCTGGAGCCCCCCCACAGGGTTGCGAGAGACCCAGTACTTC.